These T cell receptor beta chains were read from a single sample in a study of T cell responses to AZD1222 COVID-19 vaccine. TCRdb's copy holds only in-frame clones and misses some; the assay was immunoSEQ multiplex PCR. The table has some 130,000 clones, 75% to 95% seen once. The starting material was peripheral blood, obtained on day 0 of AZD1222 vaccination. Receptor source: an adult in good health. CDR3s include the opening cysteine and the closing phenylalanine or tryptophan. The D gene is left open where the match is weak. Size is stated for part of the rows, as once, few or many counts, or as a class when the clone is expanded.

D gene,J gene,V gene,clone size,CDR3 DNA,CDR3 protein
NA,TRBJ1-3,TRBV6-5,NA,TGTGCCAGCACGGACCATGGTGGAAACACCATATATTTT,CASTDHGGNTIYF
NA,TRBJ1-6,TRBV6-1,NA,TGTGCCAGCAGTGAAGGATTTCTGGCGAGTAGTTCACCCCTCCACTTT,CASSEGFLASSSPLHF
NA,TRBJ2-7,TRBV11-3,NA,TGTGCCAGCAGCCCACAGGGCATGTTATCCTACGAGCAGTACTTC,CASSPQGMLSYEQYF
NA,TRBJ2-7,TRBV6-5,NA,TGTGCCAGCAGTTATGATGGTCGGGAGCAGTACTTC,CASSYDGREQYF
NA,TRBJ2-7,TRBV19,NA,TGTGCCAGTAGTATGGGGCGAAAAGGGCTCTCCCACGAGCAGTACTTC,CASSMGRKGLSHEQYF
TRBD1,TRBJ2-5,TRBV7-9,NA,TGTGCCAGCGCCCTTACAGGGGGCGGGGAGACCCAGTACTTC,CASALTGGGETQYF
NA,TRBJ1-4,TRBV9,once,TGTGCCAGCAGCGTTGGGGGCAATAATGAAAAACTGTTTTTT,CASSVGGNNEKLFF
NA,TRBJ2-7,TRBV11-2,NA,TGTGCCAGCAGCTTTACCGGCCCTGATACCGAGCAGTACTTC,CASSFTGPDTEQYF
NA,TRBJ2-7,TRBV3-1/TRBV3-2,NA,TGTGCCAGCAGCCCCGGACGCGTGAGCTACGAGCAGTACTTC,CASSPGRVSYEQYF
TRBD2,TRBJ2-2,TRBV9,NA,TGTGCCAGCAGCGAGCGCTCTAGCGGGGGGTTCACCGGGGAGCTGTTTTTT,CASSERSSGGFTGELFF
TRBD1,TRBJ2-7,TRBV28,NA,TGTGCCAGCAGACCTGGATGGACAGGGGGTAGCTACGAGCAGTACTTC,CASRPGWTGGSYEQYF
TRBD1,TRBJ1-2,TRBV7-9,NA,TGTGCCAGCAGCTTAGAGGGACAGGGGGCCAACTATGGCTACACCTTC,CASSLEGQGANYGYTF
NA,TRBJ1-2,TRBV6-4,NA,TGTGCCAGCAGTGAAGAGGGGCGAATGGGTGGCTACACCTTC,CASSEEGRMGGYTF
NA,TRBJ1-1,TRBV11-3,few,TGTGCCAGCAGCTCCCCTCAGGGAGGCGGGTACACTGAAGCTTTCTTT,CASSSPQGGGYTEAFF
NA,TRBJ2-2,TRBV5-1,NA,TGCGCCAGCAGCACACGGACTTCCTACACCGGGGAGCTGTTTTTT,CASSTRTSYTGELFF
TRBD2,TRBJ2-1,TRBV7-7,once,TGTGCCAGCAGCCCCCGGGGTGCGGGAGGGCCCTACAATGAGCAGTTCTTC,CASSPRGAGGPYNEQFF
NA,TRBJ1-1,TRBV6-5,once,TGTGCCAGCAGTCGGCAGGTAGCCACTGAAGCTTTCTTT,CASSRQVATEAFF
NA,TRBJ1-1,TRBV11-2,once,TGTGCCAGCAGCGGACTCATACAGAAGAACACTGAAGCTTTCTTT,CASSGLIQKNTEAFF
NA,TRBJ1-4,TRBV4-3,NA,TGCGCCAGCAGCCAACCCGGGGAGGTAGGATTGGAAAAACTGTTTTTT,CASSQPGEVGLEKLFF
TRBD1,TRBJ2-7,TRBV13,NA,TGTGCCAGCAGCCTCGGACAGGGATCCGAGCAGTACTTC,CASSLGQGSEQYF
TRBD2,TRBJ2-3,TRBV4-1,NA,TGCGCCAGCAGCCAAAAAGCGGGAAGCACAGATACGCAGTATTTT,CASSQKAGSTDTQYF
TRBD1,TRBJ1-2,TRBV2,NA,TGTGCCAGCAGTGCCGGACAGGGAACGGGCTACACCTTC,CASSAGQGTGYTF
NA,TRBJ1-2,TRBV14,NA,TGTGCCAGCAGCCCCGGCCGGGCCCCTTGGCCCTATGGCTACACCTTC,CASSPGRAPWPYGYTF
NA,TRBJ1-2,TRBV25-1,NA,TGTGCCAGCAGTACCCCGGGACACCCTCGCTACACCTTC,CASSTPGHPRYTF
NA,TRBJ2-2,TRBV10-3,NA,TGTGCCATCAGGACAGGCACCGGGGAGCTGTTTTTT,CAIRTGTGELFF
TRBD1,TRBJ2-3,TRBV5-1,NA,TGCGCCAGCAGCTGGGGACAGGGCACAGATACGCAGTATTTT,CASSWGQGTDTQYF
NA,TRBJ1-2,TRBV19,NA,TGTGCCAGTAGTGCAGGGACAACTCTAACTATCGGCTACACCTTC,CASSAGTTLTIGYTF
NA,TRBJ2-1,TRBV6-4,NA,TGTGCCAGCAGTGAACGGGGTGGGTTGAATGAGCAGTTCTTC,CASSERGGLNEQFF
NA,TRBJ2-5,TRBV14,NA,TGTGCCAGCAGCCAAAGCCGGGAGACCCAGTACTTC,CASSQSRETQYF
TRBD2,TRBJ2-2,TRBV5-1,NA,TGCGCCAGCAGCTTGGAAGCGGGAGCGTCCGCCGGGGAGCTGTTTTTT,CASSLEAGASAGELFF
NA,TRBJ2-5,TRBV3-1/TRBV3-2,NA,TGTGCCAGCAGCCAGGGTAAGGCGACCCAGTACTTC,CASSQGKATQYF
NA,TRBJ1-4,TRBV7-2,NA,TGTGCCAGCAGCCCCACGACCCGAAATGAAAAACTGTTTTTT,CASSPTTRNEKLFF
NA,TRBJ1-1,TRBV28,NA,TGTGCCATCCTAGACCCTTTTGGCACTGAAGCTTTCTTT,CAILDPFGTEAFF
TRBD2,TRBJ2-5,TRBV19,NA,TGTGCCAGTAGTATCCAGCGGGGAGGGGAAGAGACCCAGTACTTC,CASSIQRGGEETQYF
TRBD1,TRBJ2-1,TRBV18,NA,TGTGCCAGCTCACGGGACAGGGTAGTGAACAATGAGCAGTTCTTC,CASSRDRVVNNEQFF
TRBD1,TRBJ2-7,TRBV7-6,NA,TGTGCCAGCAGCCGTGGGGACAGGTCCTACGAGCAGTACTTC,CASSRGDRSYEQYF
TRBD2,TRBJ2-7,TRBV7-3,NA,TGTGCCAGCAGCCCTCGGACTAGTGGATGGCACGAGCAGTACTTC,CASSPRTSGWHEQYF
TRBD1,TRBJ2-7,TRBV28,NA,TGTGCCAGCAGCCTACACACGAATCACCAGGGGGCAGGGGACTTC,CASSLHTNHQGAGDF
TRBD2,TRBJ2-3,TRBV7-8,NA,TGTGCCAGCAGCTTAACGCGGGGGGTAGCAGATACGCAGTATTTT,CASSLTRGVADTQYF
NA,TRBJ1-2,TRBV6-5,NA,TGTGCCAGCAGTCGCGATGTGGGGGACGGCTACACCTTC,CASSRDVGDGYTF
NA,TRBJ2-7,TRBV9,NA,TGTGCCAGCAGCCCTAGGGGGTCAGGAGCCTACGAGCAGTACTTC,CASSPRGSGAYEQYF
TRBD1,TRBJ1-2,TRBV18,NA,TGTGCCAGCTCACAGGGGACAGGGGATGGCTACACCTTC,CASSQGTGDGYTF